This TCR beta chain is from a study of shared clonotypes between healthy human individuals. As for the study in general: Three plates each covered CD4 naive and memory; CD8 naive two, CD8 memory one. Broader study findings: Limited genetic and exposure-history diversity came from having few donors.

Note on this clone: Its target is not known.

V was shortened by 0 bases and J by 1 base, with 24 bases between the two germline ends. The CDR3 runs to 21 residues. Germline assignment: CDR1 ENHRY and CDR2 SYGVKD. Sequencing used immunoSEQ multiplex PCR; TCRdb keeps in-frame clones, though not all of them. The sample lists fewer than 1.6 million clones, around 98.5% occurring once. The sequencing input was naive CD4+ T cells sorted from blood. Subset noted: CD45RA+ positively selected. The chain has TRBV10-3 and TRBJ2-2; D not certain. This clonotype was obtained from a man aged 25-45 years in good health. Here the CDR3 DNA reads TGTGCCATCAGTGAGTCGGTAGGGCGACGCCGGGCCGGATGGAACACCGGGGAGCTGTTTTTT. Translating it yields CAISESVGRRRAGWNTGELFF.